The 5 T cell receptor beta chains below come from one sample, sequenced in a study of blood T cell repertoires in COVID-19. The method was immunoSEQ multiplex PCR; TCRdb's version includes in-frame clones alone and lacks a portion of them. The profile shows approximately 270,000 clones, roughly nine tenths of them singletons. Material for sequencing was peripheral blood. The receptors here all came from a man aged 50-59 years with acute or convalescent COVID-19.

This clone has more than one count but fewer than ten. CDR3 in DNA: TGTGCCAGTAACGGGGGCTCCTACAATGAGCAGTTCTTC. Protein product: CASNGGSYNEQFF. This chain uses TRBV19 with TRBJ2-1; TRBD2 might be the D (6 bases). Trimming cost V 7 bases and J 0 bases, with 7 bases left between them. The CDR3 loop spans 13 amino acids. CDR1 is LNHDA and CDR2 is SQIVND in the germline V gene (reference sequence).

V is TRBV3-1 (or the pseudogene TRBV3-2) and J is TRBJ1-1; D gene unclear. Germline-derived CDR1 and CDR2 are LGHDT and YNNKEL (reference sequence). The CDR3 runs 12 residues. Trimming removed 4 bases at V and 2 bases at J, with 5 bases between. As DNA, the CDR3 is TGTGCCAGCAGCCGGAGAAACACTGAAGCTTTCTTT. Translated: CASSRRNTEAFF.

The J gene is TRBJ1-1, the V gene TRBV9; TRBD1 aligns across 10 bases. This CDR3 has 14 amino acids. Germline CDR1 SGDLS, CDR2 YYNGEE. Germline trimming cut 2 bases from V and 5 bases from J; bases unmatched to any gene: 3. CDR3 amino acids: CASSVTGGSTEAFF. The CDR3 DNA sequence: TGTGCCAGCAGCGTGACAGGGGGCAGTACTGAAGCTTTCTTT.

The CDR3 region has the DNA TGTGCCAGCTCACTGCTGCCGGGACACCGCTCCTACGAGCAGTACTTC. This sequence encodes CASSLLPGHRSYEQYF. This rearrangement joins TRBV18 to TRBJ2-7, with D perhaps TRBD1 (6 bases). The CDR3 covers 16 residues. In germline, CDR1 is KGHSH, CDR2 LQKENI. The V gene lost 4 bases and the J gene lost 0 bases, with 16 bases spanning the gap.

The CDR3 DNA reads TGCGCCAGCAGCCCATTGACAGGCAGCTCCTACGAGCAGTACTTC. This encodes CASSPLTGSSYEQYF. This sequence joins TRBV5-1 and TRBJ2-7; possible D gene TRBD1, 6 bases. The CDR3 length is 15 residues. V lost 4 bases, J lost 0 bases, and 14 bases lay in between. Germline V CDR1 and CDR2: SGHRS, YFSETQ.